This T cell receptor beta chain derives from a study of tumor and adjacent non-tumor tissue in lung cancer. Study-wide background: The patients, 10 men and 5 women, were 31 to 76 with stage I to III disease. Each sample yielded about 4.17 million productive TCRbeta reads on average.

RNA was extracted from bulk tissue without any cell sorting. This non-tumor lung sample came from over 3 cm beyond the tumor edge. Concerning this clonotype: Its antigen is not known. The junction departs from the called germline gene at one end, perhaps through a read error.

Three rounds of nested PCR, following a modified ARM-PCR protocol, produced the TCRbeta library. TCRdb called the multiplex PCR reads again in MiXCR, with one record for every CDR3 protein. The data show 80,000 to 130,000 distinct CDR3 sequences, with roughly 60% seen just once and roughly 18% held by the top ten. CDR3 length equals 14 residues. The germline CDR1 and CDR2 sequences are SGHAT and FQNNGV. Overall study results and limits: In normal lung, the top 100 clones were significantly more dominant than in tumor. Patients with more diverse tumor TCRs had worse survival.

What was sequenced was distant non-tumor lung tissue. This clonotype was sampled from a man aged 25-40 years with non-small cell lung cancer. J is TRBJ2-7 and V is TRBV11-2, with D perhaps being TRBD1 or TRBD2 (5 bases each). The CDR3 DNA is TGTGCCAGCAGCTTAGGGGACGGCGGCTACAAGCATTACTTC. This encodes CASSLGDGGYKHYF. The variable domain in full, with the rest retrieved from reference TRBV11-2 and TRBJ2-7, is EAGVAQSPRYKIIEKRQSVAFWCNPISGHATLYWYQQILGQGPKLLIQFQNNGVVDDSQLPKDRFSAERLKGVDSTLKIQPAKLEDSAVYLCASSLGDGGYKHYFGPGTRLTVT.